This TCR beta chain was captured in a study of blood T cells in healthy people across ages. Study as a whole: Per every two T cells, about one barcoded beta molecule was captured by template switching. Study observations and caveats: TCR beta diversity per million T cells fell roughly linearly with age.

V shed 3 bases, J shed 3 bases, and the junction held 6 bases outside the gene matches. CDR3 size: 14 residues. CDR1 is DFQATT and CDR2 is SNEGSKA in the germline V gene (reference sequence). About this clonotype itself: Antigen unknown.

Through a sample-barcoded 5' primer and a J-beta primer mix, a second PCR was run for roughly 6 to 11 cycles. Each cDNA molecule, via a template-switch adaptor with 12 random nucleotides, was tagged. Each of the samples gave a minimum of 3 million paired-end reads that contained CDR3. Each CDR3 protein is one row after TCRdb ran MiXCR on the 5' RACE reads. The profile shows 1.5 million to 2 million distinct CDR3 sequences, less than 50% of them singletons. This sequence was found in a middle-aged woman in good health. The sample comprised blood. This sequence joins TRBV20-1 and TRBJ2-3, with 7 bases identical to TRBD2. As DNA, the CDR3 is TGCAGTGCTAGTCCTCTAGCGGTTACAGATACGCAGTATTTT. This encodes CSASPLAVTDTQYF.